The 10 T cell receptor beta chains listed next were all sequenced from one sample in a study of blood T cell repertoires in COVID-19. Only in-frame clones appear in the TCRdb table, and some are missing; sequencing was by immunoSEQ multiplex PCR. The sample has about 200,000 clones; 70% to 90% are singletons. The sequenced sample was peripheral blood. These receptors were taken from a human donor in a cohort sampled during active COVID-19.

The rearrangement joins TRBV13 to TRBJ2-1; 13 bases are a match to TRBD2. Germline CDR1 is PRHDT and CDR2 is FYEKMQ (reference sequence). This CDR3 has 13 amino acids. After removal of 4 bases from V and 10 bases from J, the junction contained 1 base not matched to a gene. CDR3: CASSWGLAGEQFF. The CDR3, as DNA: TGTGCCAGCAGCTGGGGACTAGCGGGGGAGCAGTTCTTC.

The rearrangement uses TRBV18 and TRBJ2-6; TRBD2 aligns across 9 bases. The CDR3 length is 18 residues. In germline, CDR1 is KGHSH, CDR2 LQKENI. J gave up 4 bases and V 3 bases, and 10 bases lay outside the gene matches. The CDR3 coding sequence is TGTGCCAGCTCACCTAGCGGGGGAACTCTGGAAGGGGCCAACGTCCTGACTTTC. Residues: CASSPSGGTLEGANVLTF.

This rearrangement joins TRBV3-1 (or the pseudogene TRBV3-2) to TRBJ1-2, with 8 bases identical to TRBD1. This CDR3 is 13 amino acids long. Trimming removed 4 bases from V and 5 bases from J; junction bases left unmatched: 3. Germline CDR1 LGHDT, CDR2 YNNKEL (reference sequence). CDR3: CASSPTGGYGYTF. DNA of the CDR3: TGTGCCAGCAGCCCCACAGGGGGATATGGCTACACCTTC.

The sample holds a few counts of this clone. The chain links TRBV6-7 to TRBJ2-1; possible D gene TRBD2, 6 bases. TRBV6-7 is an ORF, and what it does is uncertain. The CDR3 contains 17 residues. Trimming left V 2 bases short and J 3 bases short, with 17 bases between. CDR3 coding DNA: TGTGCCAGCAGTTACCCATCGACTAGAATCTACTACAATGAGCAGTTCTTC. Translation gives CASSYPSTRIYYNEQFF.

The chain links TRBV4-1 to TRBJ2-7, with D possibly TRBD2 on 6 matching bases. V lost 1 base and J lost 2, with 15 bases in between. Germline CDR1 and CDR2: MGHRA and YSYEKL. The CDR3 runs 16 residues. CDR3 region: CASSQAVLVAAYEQYF. DNA for the CDR3: TGCGCCAGCAGCCAAGCCGTGTTGGTAGCGGCCTACGAGCAGTACTTC.

V is TRBV11-2 and J is TRBJ2-1; TRBD2 agrees at 10 bases. This CDR3 region has 14 residues. V lost 3 bases and J lost 5; bases outside the gene matches: 1. Germline V gene sequence: CDR1 SGHAT, CDR2 FQNNGV. CDR3 loop: CASSFSGGNNEQFF. Written as DNA, the CDR3 is TGTGCCAGCAGCTTTAGCGGGGGGAACAATGAGCAGTTCTTC.

Many counts were recorded for this clone. This sequence joins TRBV29-1 and TRBJ2-7; a possible D gene is TRBD2 (7 bases). The V and J ends lost 6 bases and 6 bases respectively, with 18 bases between them. Germline-derived CDR1 and CDR2 are SQVTM and ANQGSEA. The CDR3 totals 13 residues. As DNA, the CDR3 is TGCAGCGTCCGAGGCGGGGGCGAGGGCGAGCAGTACTTC. It is translated as CSVRGGGEGEQYF.

In its sample, this clone was seen once. The CDR3 sequence is CASSPLSEDEQYF. CDR3 in DNA: TGTGCCAGCTCACCGTTGTCCGAGGACGAGCAGTACTTC. The chain carries TRBV18 and TRBJ2-7, with D uncertain. Trimming stripped 3 bases from V and 5 bases from J, with 11 bases between. Germline V gene lookup returns CDR1 KGHSH and CDR2 LQKENI. This CDR3 has 13 residues.

The chain is built from TRBV6-2 or TRBV6-3 and TRBJ2-7; D is perhaps TRBD1 (6 bases). The CDR3 is made up of 16 amino acids. V was clipped by 4 bases and J by 3 bases, with 19 bases between them. In germline, CDR1 is MNHEY, CDR2 SVGEGT. The CDR3 loop is CASSSPRQALSYEQYF. The CDR3 region has the DNA TGTGCCAGCAGTTCCCCCAGACAGGCTCTAAGCTACGAGCAGTACTTC.

The J gene is TRBJ2-3, the V gene TRBV7-2; TRBD2 matches at 14 bases. J gave up 3 bases and V 3 bases, and 2 bases lay outside the gene matches. Germline V lookup: CDR1 SGHTA, CDR2 FQGNSA. This CDR3 comprises 16 residues. CDR3 DNA sequence: TGTGCCAGCAGCTTTGGACTAGCGGGAGGAACAGATACGCAGTATTTT. It codes for CASSFGLAGGTDTQYF.